One and the same sample provided the 29 T cell receptor beta chains below, sequenced in a study of blood T cell repertoires in COVID-19. Produced via immunoSEQ multiplex PCR; TCRdb's table is partial and in-frame only. The repertoire holds some 200,000 clones, with under 90% as singletons. The sequenced sample was peripheral blood. Receptors were obtained from a man aged 50 or older with acute or convalescent COVID-19.

The gene calls are TRBV3-1 (or the pseudogene TRBV3-2) and TRBJ2-3, with 13 positions matching TRBD2. The V gene's germline CDR1 is LGHDT and CDR2 YNNKEL (reference sequence). This CDR3 is built from 19 residues. V trimming: 5 bases; J trimming: 1 base; junction bases outside the gene matches: 12. The CDR3 sequence: CASSYGLAGVIGGTDTQYF. The CDR3 coding sequence is TGTGCCAGCAGCTACGGACTAGCGGGGGTTATTGGCGGCACAGATACGCAGTATTTT.

The rearrangement joins TRBV6-1 to TRBJ2-7; 9 nucleotides match TRBD2. CDR3 length: 14 residues. V shed 3 bases and J 4 bases; nucleotides not matched to a gene: 4. Germline V lookup: CDR1 MNHNS, CDR2 SASEGT. The CDR3 protein is CASSEAGGRYEQYF. DNA of the CDR3: TGTGCCAGCAGTGAGGCGGGGGGGCGGTACGAGCAGTACTTC.

This clone has a single count. V usage is TRBV18 and J usage is TRBJ2-5; D perhaps matches TRBD2 (5 bases). Germline V lookup: CDR1 KGHSH, CDR2 LQKENI. This CDR3 has 14 residues. Trimming shortened V by 2 bases and J by 2 bases, and 9 bases separated the two germline ends. CDR3 loop: CASSPFRGQETQYF. The CDR3, as DNA: TGTGCCAGCTCACCATTCCGGGGACAAGAGACCCAGTACTTC.

CDR3 residues: CASSPSVRDEKLFF. The CDR3 region has the DNA TGTGCCAGCTCACCTTCAGTCAGGGATGAAAAACTGTTTTTT. The chain has TRBV18 and TRBJ1-4, with D tentatively TRBD1 (5 bases). The CDR3 extends over 14 amino acids. The V gene lost 3 bases and the J gene lost 6 bases, with 11 bases spanning the gap. Germline V gene sequence: CDR1 KGHSH, CDR2 LQKENI.

This clone has more than one count but fewer than ten. The chain recombines TRBV12-2 with TRBJ1-5; TRBD1 was called by the table and not checked on the DNA. TRBV12-2 is a documented pseudogene. This CDR3 is built from 17 residues. In DNA form, the CDR3 reads TGTGCAAGTCGCTCCTCCCCGGGACACTATAGCAATCAGCCCCAGCATTTT. Amino acid sequence: CASRSSPGHYSNQPQHF.

This clone is classed as large. This chain links TRBV19 with TRBJ1-2, with D uncertain. V was cut by 5 bases and J by 0 bases, with 10 bases left in between. Germline loops: CDR1 LNHDA, CDR2 SQIVND (reference sequence). This CDR3 spans 14 amino acids. CDR3 amino acids: CASSFWSANYGYTF. The CDR3 DNA reads TGTGCCAGTAGTTTTTGGTCGGCTAACTATGGCTACACCTTC. The full variable domain, completed using reference TRBV19 and TRBJ1-2, is DGGITQSPKYLFRKEGQNVTLSCEQNLNHDAMYWYRQDPGQGLRLIYYSQIVNDFQKGDIAEGYSVSREKKESFPLTVTSAQKNPTAFYLCASSFWSANYGYTFGSGTRLTVV.

This chain joins TRBV13 and TRBJ1-1, with D tentatively TRBD1 (6 bases). The CDR3 loop spans 14 amino acids. Germline CDR1 is PRHDT and CDR2 is FYEKMQ (reference sequence). V was cut by 3 bases and J by 8 bases, with 16 bases left in between. DNA of the CDR3: TGTGCCAGCAGCTTTGGGACACTTACCTCAGAAGCTTTCTTT. Translating it yields CASSFGTLTSEAFF. Full variable domain (missing parts from reference TRBV13 and TRBJ1-1): AAGVIQSPRHLIKEKRETATLKCYPIPRHDTVYWYQQGPGQDPQFLISFYEKMQSDKGSIPDRFSAQQFSDYHSELNMSSLELGDSALYFCASSFGTLTSEAFFGQGTRLTVV.

CDR3 sequence (DNA): TGCAGCGTTACTACAGGGTCTAACTATGGCTACACCTTC. Residues: CSVTTGSNYGYTF. The chain recombines TRBV29-1 with TRBJ1-2; the D gene is possibly TRBD1 (6 bases). CDR3 length: 13 amino acids. In germline, CDR1 is SQVTM, CDR2 ANQGSEA. Deletions cut 5 bases from V and 0 bases from J, with 10 bases between.

V is TRBV19 and J is TRBJ1-4, with D possibly being TRBD1 (6 bases). This CDR3 spans 16 amino acids. V was shortened by 3 bases and J by 6 bases, with 17 bases between the two germline ends. CDR1 is LNHDA and CDR2 is SQIVND in the germline V gene (reference sequence). CDR3 residues: CASSITSGALDEKLFF. In nucleotides, the CDR3 is TGTGCCAGTAGTATCACCTCAGGGGCGCTCGATGAAAAACTGTTTTTT.

The chain joins TRBV5-1 to TRBJ1-3; D not resolved. With 4 bases removed from V and 4 bases from J, the gap between germline ends came to 18 bases. The length of the CDR3 is 16 residues. Germline V gene sequence: CDR1 SGHRS, CDR2 YFSETQ. The CDR3 region has the DNA TGCGCCAGCAGCCCCAACCCCACAGCCTTGGGAAACACCATATATTTT. Amino acids: CASSPNPTALGNTIYF.

The chain carries TRBV19 and TRBJ1-4; a possible D gene is TRBD1 (5 bases). The CDR3 is 14 amino acids. Germline V gives CDR1 LNHDA, CDR2 SQIVND (reference sequence). V gave up 6 bases and J gave up 6 bases, with 14 bases separating them. This CDR3 reads CASSEGREYEKLFF. The DNA of the CDR3 is TGTGCCAGTAGCGAGGGGAGGGAGTATGAAAAACTGTTTTTT. The full variable domain, with the rest looked up from reference TRBV19 and TRBJ1-4, is DGGITQSPKYLFRKEGQNVTLSCEQNLNHDAMYWYRQDPGQGLRLIYYSQIVNDFQKGDIAEGYSVSREKKESFPLTVTSAQKNPTAFYLCASSEGREYEKLFFGSGTQLSVL.

The chain combines TRBV6-5 with TRBJ2-1; perhaps TRBD1 as D (5 bases). The CDR3 is 16 residues long. Trimming removed 4 bases at V and 0 bases at J, with 13 bases between. The germline gives CDR1 MNHEY, CDR2 SVGAGI. The CDR3 DNA follows: TGTGCCAGCAGTTCCACCGACAGAAGCTCCTACAATGAGCAGTTCTTC. Residues: CASSSTDRSSYNEQFF.

The CDR3 DNA follows: TGTGCCAGTGGAAGTCAGGGCGGCTATAGCAATCAGCCCCAGCATTTT. This encodes CASGSQGGYSNQPQHF. The chain is built from TRBV19 and TRBJ1-5; weak D call: TRBD1 (5 bases). The CDR3 contains 16 residues. V lost 8 bases to trimming and J lost 0 bases, with 17 bases between them. Per germline, CDR1 LNHDA and CDR2 SQIVND (reference sequence).

The chain couples TRBV12-3 or TRBV12-4 to TRBJ1-5; no reliable D call. The CDR3 consists of 13 residues. V gave up 3 bases and J gave up 6 bases, with 9 bases separating them. As DNA, the CDR3 is TGTGCCAGCAGTTTTGATCTAGCTCAGCCCCAGCATTTT. Translated, it gives CASSFDLAQPQHF.

The genes are TRBV3-1 (or the pseudogene TRBV3-2) and TRBJ1-2, with TRBD1 matching 9 bases. In germline, CDR1 is LGHDT, CDR2 YNNKEL (reference sequence). V lost 0 bases to trimming and J lost 6 bases; unmatched junction nucleotides: 11. This CDR3 is built from 17 residues. DNA of the CDR3: TGTGCCAGCAGCCAAGACTATGGTCGCCGGACAGGGGATGGCTACACCTTC. Translating gives CASSQDYGRRTGDGYTF.

This sequence joins TRBV2 and TRBJ1-3; TRBD1 is a possible D gene (6 bases). Trimming stripped 9 bases from V and 5 bases from J, with 17 bases between. Per germline, CDR1 SNHLY and CDR2 FYNNEI. The CDR3 is 14 residues long. The CDR3 sequence is CARTTGTTRNTIYF. CDR3 nucleotide sequence: TGTGCCAGGACTACCGGGACAACCAGAAACACCATATATTTT.

This sequence joins TRBV3-1 (or the pseudogene TRBV3-2) and TRBJ1-5; D unclear. Trimming pared 4 bases from V and 4 bases from J, leaving 8 bases between. The CDR3 is 13 residues long. Germline CDR1 is LGHDT and CDR2 is YNNKEL (reference sequence). The CDR3 sequence is CASSLYTNQPQHF. The CDR3 coding sequence is TGTGCCAGCAGCCTTTATACTAATCAGCCCCAGCATTTT.

The chain uses TRBV27 and TRBJ1-2; D not resolved. There are 13 residues in the CDR3. Trimming pared 6 bases from V and 2 bases from J, leaving 10 bases between. Germline V gene sequence: CDR1 MNHEY, CDR2 SMNVEV (reference sequence). In nucleotides, the CDR3 is TGTGCCAGCAGCTACGGGAGCAACTATGGCTACACCTTC. It codes for CASSYGSNYGYTF.

The rearrangement joins TRBV19 to TRBJ2-5; 14 bases fit TRBD2. This CDR3 spans 14 amino acids. The germline CDR1 and CDR2 sequences are LNHDA and SQIVND (reference sequence). With V trimmed by 8 bases and J by 5 bases, 4 bases remained unmatched. The CDR3 nucleotides are TGTGCCAGTCGGACTAGCGGGGGGTTGGAGACCCAGTACTTC. Its translation: CASRTSGGLETQYF.

For this clone: In the same sample, other DNA sequences code for this CDR3. This chain connects TRBV18 to TRBJ1-5, with D tentatively TRBD1 (5 bases). Trimming shortened V by 2 bases and J by 0 bases, and 5 bases separated the two germline ends. CDR3 length equals 14 residues. The germline V gene has CDR1 KGHSH and CDR2 LQKENI. The CDR3 coding sequence is TGTGCCAGCTCACCAGGGGCTAGCAATCAGCCCCAGCATTTT. Translating it yields CASSPGASNQPQHF. Filled out from reference TRBV18 and TRBJ1-5, the complete variable domain reads NAGVMQNPRHLVRRRGQEARLRCSPMKGHSHVYWYRQLPEEGLKFMVYLQKENIIDESGMPKERFSAEFPKEGPSILRIQQVVRGDSAAYFCASSPGASNQPQHFGDGTRLSIL.

The chain joins TRBV19 to TRBJ1-1, with TRBD1 matching 11 bases. CDR3 length: 14 amino acids. Germline lookup yields CDR1 LNHDA and CDR2 SQIVND (reference sequence). Trimming removed 6 bases from V and 5 bases from J; junction bases left unmatched: 5. CDR3 sequence (DNA): TGTGCCAGTAGCGACCGGGACAGGGGGACTGAAGCTTTCTTT. Translated, it gives CASSDRDRGTEAFF. The full variable domain, rest sourced from reference TRBV19 and TRBJ1-1, is DGGITQSPKYLFRKEGQNVTLSCEQNLNHDAMYWYRQDPGQGLRLIYYSQIVNDFQKGDIAEGYSVSREKKESFPLTVTSAQKNPTAFYLCASSDRDRGTEAFFGQGTRLTVV.

This chain uses TRBV5-6 with TRBJ2-7; D gene ambiguous. CDR3 length equals 14 residues. The V end was cut by 4 bases, the J end by 1 base, with 12 bases between. Germline V CDR1 and CDR2: SGHDT, YYEEEE. CDR3 sequence reads: CASSQSGPSYEQYF. The CDR3 DNA is TGTGCCAGCAGCCAGTCGGGTCCGTCCTACGAGCAGTACTTC.

The gene calls are TRBV12-5 and TRBJ1-5, with a possible D match to TRBD1 (6 bases). The CDR3 covers 14 residues. Germline loops: CDR1 LGHNT, CDR2 FRNRAP. Trimming stripped 5 bases from V and 0 bases from J, with 8 bases between. The CDR3 bases are TGTGCTAGTGGTACAGGGAATAGCAATCAGCCCCAGCATTTT. Translating gives CASGTGNSNQPQHF. The full variable domain, its missing parts supplied by reference TRBV12-5 and TRBJ1-5, is DARVTQTPRHKVTEMGQEVTMRCQPILGHNTVFWYRQTMMQGLELLAYFRNRAPLDDSGMPKDRFSAEMPDATLATLKIQPSEPRDSAVYFCASGTGNSNQPQHFGDGTRLSIL.

This chain joins TRBV18 and TRBJ1-4, with D maybe TRBD1 (5 bases). Trimming removed 6 bases at V and 5 bases at J, with 13 bases between. The CDR3 contains 14 residues. Germline V gene sequence: CDR1 KGHSH, CDR2 LQKENI. DNA for the CDR3: TGTGCCAGCTCTCTTCGGGGGAAGAATGAAAAACTGTTTTTT. It specifies CASSLRGKNEKLFF.

V is TRBV5-1 and J is TRBJ1-6, with D perhaps TRBD1 (5 bases). CDR1 SGHRS and CDR2 YFSETQ come from the germline V gene. The CDR3 extends over 18 amino acids. The germline V and J ends were trimmed by 4 bases and 9 bases, with 26 bases remaining between them. The CDR3 loop reads CASSRDSLSADVGSPLHF. The CDR3 coding sequence is TGCGCCAGCAGCCGTGACAGTTTGTCCGCCGACGTGGGTTCACCCCTCCACTTT.

The chain joins TRBV5-1 to TRBJ2-7; tentatively, D is TRBD1 (8 bases). The CDR3 totals 14 residues. The ends were cut back, 4 bases at V and 3 bases at J, with 14 bases in the middle. Per germline, CDR1 SGHRS and CDR2 YFSETQ. The CDR3 nucleotides are TGCGCCAGCAGCGGGGGGGACAGGAACTACGAGCAGTACTTC. It codes for CASSGGDRNYEQYF.

The chain recombines TRBV7-2 with TRBJ2-1, with TRBD2 matching over 11 bases. J lost 10 bases, V lost 8 bases, and 10 bases had no gene match. The CDR3 has 14 amino acids. Germline V CDR1 and CDR2: SGHTA, FQGNSA. The CDR3 DNA reads TGTGCCAGCGGGTTACTAGCGGGGGATGGGGAGCAGTTCTTC. It codes for CASGLLAGDGEQFF.

The V call is TRBV11-2, the J call TRBJ2-2; D ambiguous. Germline CDR1 SGHAT, CDR2 FQNNGV. Trimming removed 6 bases at V and 0 bases at J, with 5 bases between. The CDR3 totals 13 residues. The CDR3 nucleotides read TGTGCCAGCAGGGCCACGAACACCGGGGAGCTGTTTTTT. The encoded protein is CASRATNTGELFF.

The chain employs TRBV23-1 and TRBJ1-2, with 7 bases that match TRBD1. TRBV23-1 belongs to the ORF category, with a function that is uncertain. CDR3 length: 12 amino acids. With V trimmed by 7 bases and J by 4 bases, 3 bases remained unmatched. The DNA of the CDR3 is TGCGCCAGCAATGGGACAGCCTATGGCTACACCTTC. This codes for CASNGTAYGYTF.